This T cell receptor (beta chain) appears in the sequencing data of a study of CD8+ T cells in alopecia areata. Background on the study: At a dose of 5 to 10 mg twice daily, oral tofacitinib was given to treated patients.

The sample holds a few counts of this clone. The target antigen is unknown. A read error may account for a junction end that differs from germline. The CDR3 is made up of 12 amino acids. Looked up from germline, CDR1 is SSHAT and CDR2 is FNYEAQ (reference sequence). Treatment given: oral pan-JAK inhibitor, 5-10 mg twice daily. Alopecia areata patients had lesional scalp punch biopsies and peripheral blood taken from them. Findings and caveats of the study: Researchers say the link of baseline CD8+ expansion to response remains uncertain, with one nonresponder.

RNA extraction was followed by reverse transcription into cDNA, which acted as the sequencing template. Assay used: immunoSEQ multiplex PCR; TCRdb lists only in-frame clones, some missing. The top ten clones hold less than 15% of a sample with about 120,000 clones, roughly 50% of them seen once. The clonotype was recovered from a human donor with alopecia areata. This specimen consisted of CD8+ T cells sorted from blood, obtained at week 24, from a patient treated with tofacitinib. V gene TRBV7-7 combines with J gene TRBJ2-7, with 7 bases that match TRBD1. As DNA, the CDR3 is TGTGCTAGCACGTACAGGGGTTACGAGCAGTACTTC. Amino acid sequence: CASTYRGYEQYF.